The source of this T cell receptor beta chain is a study of T cell repertoires in cytomegalovirus infection. Of note for this clonotype: Its antigen remains unknown.

V lost 3 bases, J lost 0 bases, and 6 bases stayed unmatched. Germline-derived CDR1 and CDR2 are KGHSH and LQKENI. CDR3 size: 17 residues. MiXCR was run by TCRdb on the reads, yielding one entry per CDR3 protein. The sample lists 40,000 to 55,000 distinct CDR3 sequences, 15% to 25% occurring once. This sample comprised CD8+ T cells from cultured PBMCs, obtained from culture after CMV antigen stimulation. The gene calls are TRBV18 and TRBJ2-3, with 10 positions matching TRBD1. This sequence originates from a human donor in good health (CMV status not recorded). Some clones in this sample may be carry-over from other donors' samples. CDR3 loop: CASSPWTGGQSTDTQYF. The CDR3 coding sequence is TGTGCCAGCTCACCCTGGACAGGGGGTCAAAGCACAGATACGCAGTATTTT.